This paragraph covers one TCR beta chain sequence. This record comes from a study of technical replicates of blood from several donors. V gave up 2 bases and J gave up 2 bases; unmatched junction bases: 6. CDR1 and CDR2 (germline): MNHEY, SVGAGI. The CDR3 runs 16 residues. Sequenced by immunoSEQ multiplex PCR; TCRdb stores in-frame clones only, minus some. There are some 94,000 clones in the sample; 85% to 95% occur only once, and about 0.35% lies in the top ten. The sequencing input was T cells isolated from PBMCs. The clonotype originates from a human donor in good health. The chain carries TRBV6-5 and TRBJ2-7; 10 nucleotides match TRBD1. CDR3: CASSYPRDRGPYEQYF. CDR3 sequence (DNA): TGTGCCAGCAGTTACCCCCGGGACAGGGGTCCCTACGAGCAGTACTTC.